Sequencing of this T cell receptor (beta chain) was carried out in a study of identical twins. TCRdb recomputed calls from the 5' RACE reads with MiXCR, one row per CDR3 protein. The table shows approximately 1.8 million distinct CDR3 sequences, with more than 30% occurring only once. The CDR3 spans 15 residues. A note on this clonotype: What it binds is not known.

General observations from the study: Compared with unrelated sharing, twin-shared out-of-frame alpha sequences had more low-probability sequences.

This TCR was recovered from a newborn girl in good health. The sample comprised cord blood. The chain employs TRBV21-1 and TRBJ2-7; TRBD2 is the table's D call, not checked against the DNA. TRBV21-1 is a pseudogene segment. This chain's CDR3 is CASYFPSGDVYEQYF. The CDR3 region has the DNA TGTGCCAGCTATTTCCCTAGCGGGGACGTCTACGAGCAGTACTTC.